The rows below give T cell receptor beta chains drawn from one sample of a study of blood T cell repertoires in COVID-19. Assay: immunoSEQ multiplex PCR; the TCRdb copy retains only in-frame clones and omits some. The sample records under 150,000 clones, about 83% being singletons. Material for sequencing was peripheral blood. These receptor sequences come from a woman between 40 and 50 years old with acute or convalescent COVID-19. The CDR3 runs from the conserved cysteine through the conserved F or W. Fields, in order: V gene, D gene, J gene, clone size, CDR3 length, CDR3 DNA, CDR3 protein. The D gene is left open where the match is weak. A row's size may be missing; if present it is once, few, many or a size class.

TRBV4-1	NA	TRBJ1-2	NA	15	TGCGCCAGCAGCCAAGATTCCGCAGGGCCCTATGGCTACACCTTC	CASSQDSAGPYGYTF
TRBV28	TRBD1	TRBJ1-5	NA	15	TGTGCCAGCAGGCCTCAGGGGGCTGGAGGACAGCCCCAGCATTTT	CASRPQGAGGQPQHF
TRBV5-8	TRBD1	TRBJ1-2	NA	14	TGTGCCAGCAGCTTGGGACAGGGGAACTATGGCTACACCTTC	CASSLGQGNYGYTF
TRBV13	NA	TRBJ1-1	NA	14	TGTGCCAGCAGCTTAGGCCGGACAGCAAATGAAGCTTTCTTT	CASSLGRTANEAFF
TRBV20-1	TRBD1	TRBJ1-3	NA	15	TGCAGTGCTAGTCCGGGACAGGGGCCTGGAAACACCATATATTTT	CSASPGQGPGNTIYF
TRBV7-2	NA	TRBJ1-5	NA	13	TGTGCCAGCAGCTTAGTTGCGGATCAGCCCCAGCATTTT	CASSLVADQPQHF
TRBV12-3/TRBV12-4	TRBD1	TRBJ1-1	NA	12	TGTGCCAGCAGCCCTGACAGGGATAGTGCTTTCTTT	CASSPDRDSAFF
TRBV4-3	NA	TRBJ2-1	once	12	TGCGCCAGCAGCCAGGGGAGCACTGAGCAGTTCTTC	CASSQGSTEQFF
TRBV11-2	NA	TRBJ1-2	NA	11	TGTGCCAGCAGCTCGAACTATGGCTACACCTTC	CASSSNYGYTF
TRBV6-2/TRBV6-3	TRBD1	TRBJ1-2	NA	14	TGTGCCAGCAGTGGGACAGATTCTAACTATGGCTACACCTTC	CASSGTDSNYGYTF
TRBV4-1	TRBD2	TRBJ2-5	NA	17	TGCGCCAGCAGCCAATGGGGTAGCGGGATTTTCCAAGAGACCCAGTACTTC	CASSQWGSGIFQETQYF
TRBV30	NA	TRBJ1-1	NA	16	TGTGCCTGGAGGCCCTGGCAGGACAGAGCGCACACTGAAGCTTTCTTT	CAWRPWQDRAHTEAFF
TRBV7-8	TRBD1	TRBJ1-1	NA	14	TGTGCCAGCAGCTTGACAGGGGGCCGGACTGAAGCTTTCTTT	CASSLTGGRTEAFF
TRBV15	TRBD1	TRBJ1-5	NA	16	TGTGCCACCAGCAGAGCCCCGACAGGGACAAATCAGCCCCAGCATTTT	CATSRAPTGTNQPQHF
TRBV6-2/TRBV6-3	TRBD1	TRBJ2-7	NA	14	TGTGCCAGCAGTTACTGGACAGGGGGCGACGAGCAGTACTTC	CASSYWTGGDEQYF
TRBV4-2	NA	TRBJ2-2	NA	16	TGTGCCAGCAGCCAAGGTACAGGATCGAACACCGGGGAGCTGTTTTTT	CASSQGTGSNTGELFF
TRBV19	NA	TRBJ2-3	NA	15	TGTGCCAGTACCCTGGAGGGTTTACTCACAGATACGCAGTATTTT	CASTLEGLLTDTQYF
TRBV29-1	NA	TRBJ2-5	NA	10	TGCAGCGCCCTCCAAGAGACCCAGTACTTC	CSALQETQYF
TRBV10-3	TRBD1	TRBJ2-2	few	15	TGTGCCATCAGTTCCGACAGGGGGAACACCGGGGAGCTGTTTTTT	CAISSDRGNTGELFF
TRBV4-2	NA	TRBJ1-1	NA	14	TGTGCCAGCAGCACCCAGGGCAGTAACACTGAAGCTTTCTTT	CASSTQGSNTEAFF
TRBV2	TRBD2	TRBJ2-5	NA	19	TGTGCCAGCTCCCACGAGGGAAGGACTAGCGGGGGGCCCACCCAGACCCAGTACTTC	CASSHEGRTSGGPTQTQYF
TRBV10-3	NA	TRBJ2-4	NA	15	TGTGCCATCAGTGATGAAGGGTCGGGGAAAAACATTCAGTACTTC	CAISDEGSGKNIQYF
TRBV4-3	NA	TRBJ2-1	NA	16	TGCGCCAGCAGCCTTTCCGGGACATGGGGTTCCGGTGAGCAGTTCTTC	CASSLSGTWGSGEQFF
TRBV13	TRBD2	TRBJ2-1	NA	15	TGTGCCAGCAGCTTAGCGGGAGGATGGGACAATGAGCAGTTCTTC	CASSLAGGWDNEQFF
TRBV11-2	NA	TRBJ1-2	few	13	TGTGCCAGCAGCTTAGATGAGAACTATGGCTACACCTTC	CASSLDENYGYTF
TRBV15	TRBD2	TRBJ2-1	NA	16	TGTGCCACCAGCAGAGGCGGGGGGGCCGGGTTAGGCGAGCAGTTCTTC	CATSRGGGAGLGEQFF
TRBV5-4	TRBD2	TRBJ2-2	NA	16	TGTGCCAGCAGCATGGGACTAGGCGCGAACACCGGGGAGCTGTTTTTT	CASSMGLGANTGELFF
TRBV18	NA	TRBJ1-1	NA	15	TGTGCCAGCTCACCACCGTCCCTAGGGAACACTGAAGCTTTCTTT	CASSPPSLGNTEAFF
TRBV4-1	NA	TRBJ2-5	NA	16	TGCGCCAGCAGCCAAGATCCGACTACCCCCCAGGAGACCCAGTACTTC	CASSQDPTTPQETQYF
TRBV7-8	NA	TRBJ1-2	NA	15	TGTGCCAGCAGCCTGACCGCCGGGGCTAACTATGGCTACACCTTC	CASSLTAGANYGYTF
TRBV6-2/TRBV6-3	TRBD2	TRBJ2-7	NA	14	TGTGCCAGCACCCCAACGGGGGGAGGGTACGAGCAGTACTTC	CASTPTGGGYEQYF
TRBV7-8	NA	TRBJ2-5	NA	13	TGTGCCAGCAGCCAGGACAGCCAAGAGACCCAGTACTTC	CASSQDSQETQYF
TRBV5-1	TRBD1	TRBJ1-1	NA	17	TGCGCCAGCAGCTCCGACAGGGGCTACCCTTCCAACACTGAAGCTTTCTTT	CASSSDRGYPSNTEAFF
TRBV10-3	TRBD1	TRBJ1-1	NA	16	TGTGCCATCAGTGAAGGGGAGGACAGGGGGGTAGCCGAAGCTTTCTTT	CAISEGEDRGVAEAFF
TRBV5-8	NA	TRBJ1-1	NA	13	TGTGCCAGCAGCTGGGCCGTGAACACTGAAGCTTTCTTT	CASSWAVNTEAFF
TRBV18	TRBD2	TRBJ2-1	NA	12	TGTGCCAGCCCCCGGGGGGACGCTGAGCAGTTCTTC	CASPRGDAEQFF
TRBV6-2/TRBV6-3	TRBD2	TRBJ2-2	NA	16	TGTGCCAGCAGCCTCCAAGGACTAGCGGGGACCGGGGAGCTGTTTTTT	CASSLQGLAGTGELFF
TRBV6-6	TRBD1	TRBJ2-1	NA	18	TGTGCCAGCAGTCCCATCCCCCCGATGACAGGGGATTACAATGAGCAGTTCTTC	CASSPIPPMTGDYNEQFF
TRBV24-1	TRBD1	TRBJ1-5	once	16	TGTGCCACCAGTGATCCCGGGACAGGGATAAATCAGCCCCAGCATTTT	CATSDPGTGINQPQHF
TRBV7-8	TRBD2	TRBJ2-2	NA	16	TGTGCCAGCAGCTTAGGCCGCGGGGGGAACACCGGGGAGCTGTTTTTT	CASSLGRGGNTGELFF
TRBV4-1	TRBD2	TRBJ2-1	once	15	TGCGCCAGCAGCCAGTTTCAAGGGCTAGCGGCCGAGCAGTTCTTC	CASSQFQGLAAEQFF
TRBV30	NA	TRBJ2-3	NA	14	TGTGCCTGGAGTGCGGGATCTAGCACAGATACGCAGTATTTT	CAWSAGSSTDTQYF